Included here is one T cell receptor beta chain sequence, with context. The antigen is undetermined. This sample is part of a study of OX40 agonist ivuxolimab in advanced cancers. Study-wide results and limits: Clonal expansion was among the lowest in partial responders at 0.1-3.0 mg/kg, especially CD8+. CD4+ and CD8+ T cells in blood underwent clonal expansion by week 6 at 0.1 to 3.0 mg/kg.

Measured with immunoSEQ multiplex PCR; TCRdb has only the in-frame clones, and not every one. Seen here are about 83,000 clones, about 90% observed once, and the top ten hold about 7.6%. V was pared by 1 base and J by 2 bases, with 11 bases between. The CDR3 length is 15 residues. Germline V lookup: CDR1 SGHDT, CDR2 YYEEEE. Source: CD4+ or CD8+ T cells sorted from blood, taken in a trial of the OX40 agonist ivuxolimab. The chain carries TRBV5-6 and TRBJ2-3; perhaps TRBD2 as D (6 bases). The TCR was taken from an adult with an advanced solid tumor such as melanoma, head and neck, liver or kidney cancer. The CDR3 DNA sequence: TGTGCCAGCAGCTTGCGGGGGATCCACACAGATACGCAGTATTTT. Translation gives CASSLRGIHTDTQYF.